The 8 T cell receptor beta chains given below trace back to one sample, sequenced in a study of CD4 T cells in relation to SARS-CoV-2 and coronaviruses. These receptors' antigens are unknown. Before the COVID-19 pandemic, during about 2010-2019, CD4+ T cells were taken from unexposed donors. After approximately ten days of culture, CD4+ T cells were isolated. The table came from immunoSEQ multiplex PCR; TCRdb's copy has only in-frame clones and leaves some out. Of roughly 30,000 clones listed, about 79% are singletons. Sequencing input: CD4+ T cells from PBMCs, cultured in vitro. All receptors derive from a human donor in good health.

CDR3 residues: CASTSSDGSRGYTF. CDR3 in DNA: TGTGCCAGCACTTCGTCGGACGGGTCAAGAGGCTACACCTTC. This sequence joins TRBV7-9 and TRBJ1-2; D gene unclear. In germline, CDR1 is SEHNR, CDR2 FQNEAQ (reference sequence). The V and J ends lost 7 bases and 8 bases respectively, with 20 bases between them. The CDR3 runs to 14 residues.

The CDR3 here is CASSVQGVDSPLHF. The DNA for the CDR3 is TGTGCCAGCAGTGTACAGGGGGTGGATTCACCCCTCCACTTT. V usage is TRBV2 and J usage is TRBJ1-6, with 8 bases lining up with TRBD1. This CDR3 contains 14 residues. Germline CDR1 reads SNHLY; CDR2 reads FYNNEI. Losses at the gene ends were 4 bases for V and 8 bases for J; bases not matched to a gene: 4. The full variable domain, its missing parts supplied by reference TRBV2 and TRBJ1-6, is EPEVTQTPSHQVTQMGQEVILRCVPISNHLYFYWYRQILGQKVEFLVSFYNNEISEKSEIFDDQFSVERPDGSNFTLKIRSTKLEDSAMYFCASSVQGVDSPLHFGNGTRLTVT.

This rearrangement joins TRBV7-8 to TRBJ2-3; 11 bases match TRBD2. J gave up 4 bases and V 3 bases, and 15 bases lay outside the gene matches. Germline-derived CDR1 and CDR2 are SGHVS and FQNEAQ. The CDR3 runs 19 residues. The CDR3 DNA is TGTGCCAGCAGCTTGACTAGCGGGGCCCCCCCCTTGGTAGCAGATACGCAGTATTTT. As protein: CASSLTSGAPPLVADTQYF.

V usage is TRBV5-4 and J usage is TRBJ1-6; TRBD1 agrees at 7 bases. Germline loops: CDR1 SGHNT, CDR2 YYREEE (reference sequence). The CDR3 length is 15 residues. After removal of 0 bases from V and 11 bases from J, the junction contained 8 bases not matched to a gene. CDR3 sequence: CASSLEGQNSTPLHF. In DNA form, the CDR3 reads TGTGCCAGCAGCTTGGAGGGACAGAACTCGACACCCCTCCACTTT. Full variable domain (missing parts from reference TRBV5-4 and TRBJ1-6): ETGVTQSPTHLIKTRGQQVTLRCSSQSGHNTVSWYQQALGQGPQFIFQYYREEENGRGNFPPRFSGLQFPNYSSELNVNALELDDSALYLCASSLEGQNSTPLHFGNGTRLTVT.

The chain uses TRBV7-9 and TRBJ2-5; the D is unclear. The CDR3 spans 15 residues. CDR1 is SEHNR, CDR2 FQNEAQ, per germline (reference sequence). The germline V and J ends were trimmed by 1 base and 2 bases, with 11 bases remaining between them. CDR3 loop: CASSLDMRKQETQYF. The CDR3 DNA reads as TGTGCCAGCAGCTTAGATATGCGGAAACAAGAGACCCAGTACTTC. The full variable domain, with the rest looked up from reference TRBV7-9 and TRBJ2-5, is DTGVSQNPRHKITKRGQNVTFRCDPISEHNRLYWYRQTLGQGPEFLTYFQNEAQLEKSRLLSDRFSAERPKGSFSTLEIQRTEQGDSAMYLCASSLDMRKQETQYFGPGTRLLVL.

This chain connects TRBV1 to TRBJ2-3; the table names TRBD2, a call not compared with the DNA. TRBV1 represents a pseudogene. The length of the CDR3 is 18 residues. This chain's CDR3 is CTSSPTGGKGLSTDTQYF. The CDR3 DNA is TGCACCAGCAGCCCCACGGGGGGCAAGGGCTTGAGCACAGATACGCAGTATTTT.

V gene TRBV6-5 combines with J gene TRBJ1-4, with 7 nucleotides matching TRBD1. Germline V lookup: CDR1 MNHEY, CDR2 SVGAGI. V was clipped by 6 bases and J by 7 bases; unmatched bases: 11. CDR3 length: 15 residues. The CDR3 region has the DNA TGTGCCAGCAGACCGTGGCAGGGGGTCTCTGAAAAACTGTTTTTT. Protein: CASRPWQGVSEKLFF.

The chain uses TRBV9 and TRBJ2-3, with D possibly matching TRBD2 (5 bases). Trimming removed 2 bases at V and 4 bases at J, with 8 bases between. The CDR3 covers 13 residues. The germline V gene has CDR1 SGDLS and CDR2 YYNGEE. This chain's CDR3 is CASSVGVSDTQYF. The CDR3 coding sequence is TGTGCCAGCAGCGTCGGGGTCTCAGATACGCAGTATTTT.